A single sample gave rise to the 31 T cell receptor beta chains below, sequenced in a study of neurological immune-mediated disorders. TCRdb redid the calling of the 5' RACE reads with MiXCR, one entry per CDR3 protein. The sample contains about 82,000 distinct CDR3 sequences, just over 2.5% of which appear only once. The specimen sequenced was PBMCs. These TCRs come from a woman under 40 with multiple sclerosis.

The V and J genes are TRBV6-5 and TRBJ1-2; D gene unclear. The CDR3 loop spans 12 amino acids. Trimming removed 4 bases from V and 3 bases from J, with 6 bases in between. Germline CDR1 reads MNHEY; CDR2 reads SVGAGI. The CDR3 coding sequence is TGTGCCAGCAGTTCGAAAGACTATGGCTACACCTTC. It encodes CASSSKDYGYTF.

This clonotype was counted ten times or more. V gene TRBV4-3 combines with J gene TRBJ1-5, with a weak D call TRBD1 (6 bases). Trimming removed 0 bases at V and 6 bases at J, with 15 bases between. The CDR3 contains 16 residues. Germline-derived CDR1 and CDR2 are LGHNA and YSLEER. The CDR3: CASSQDWTAPGQPQHF. The CDR3 DNA reads as TGCGCCAGCAGCCAAGATTGGACAGCCCCGGGTCAGCCCCAGCATTTT.

The sample holds a few counts of this clonotype. It may be a read error: a sequence one base away is much more abundant. The V gene is TRBV20-1, the J gene TRBJ2-1; D is unresolved. The CDR3 spans 14 residues. Germline CDR1 reads DFQATT; CDR2 reads SNEGSKA (reference sequence). The CDR3 region has the DNA TGCTCCAGTTTTCAGGACGGCAAGAACAATGAGCAGTTCTTC. This gives the protein CSSFQDGKNNEQFF.

Details on this clonotype: One junction end disagrees with the germline gene, perhaps due to a read error. The gene calls are TRBV14 and TRBJ2-5, with a tentative D call TRBD1 (5 bases). The germline V gene has CDR1 SGHDN and CDR2 FVKESK. The CDR3 has 13 residues. The CDR3 loop is CASSRAGSENQYF. CDR3 bases: TGTGCCAGCAGCCGTGCAGGGTCGGAGAACCAGTACTTC.

This clonotype was seen many times. The chain has TRBV6-5 and TRBJ2-1, with D possibly matching TRBD2 (6 bases). Germline CDR1 MNHEY, CDR2 SVGAGI. The V end lost 6 bases, the J end lost 0 bases, and 12 bases lay between the germline ends. The length of the CDR3 is 15 residues. In nucleotides, the CDR3 is TGTGCCAGCAGCAATAGCGGAAACTCCTACAATGAGCAGTTCTTC. Translated, it gives CASSNSGNSYNEQFF.

This clonotype was observed a few times. Just one base apart from a much larger clone, this may be a read error. The chain couples TRBV7-2 to TRBJ2-3, with D maybe TRBD2 (6 bases). In germline, CDR1 is SGHTA, CDR2 FQGNSA. The CDR3 runs to 15 residues. DNA of the CDR3: TGTGCCAGCAGCTTATTGGCGGGACTCCCAGATAAGCAGTATTTT. The encoded protein is CASSLLAGLPDKQYF.

This clonotype was seen repeatedly, ten times or more. V usage is TRBV20-1 and J usage is TRBJ2-1; 8 positions match TRBD2. The CDR3 extends over 14 amino acids. V lost 3 bases to trimming and J lost 4 bases; unmatched junction nucleotides: 5. CDR1 is DFQATT and CDR2 is SNEGSKA in the germline V gene (reference sequence). Here the CDR3 DNA reads TGCAGTGCTAGTTCCAGCGGGAGATACAATGAGCAGTTCTTC. Its translation is CSASSSGRYNEQFF.

This clonotype was picked up a small number of times. One base away lies a much larger clone, so this may be a sequencing read error. The V gene is TRBV29-1, the J gene TRBJ1-5; maybe TRBD1 (5 bases). Germline V CDR1 and CDR2: SQVTM, ANQGSEA. The CDR3 consists of 14 residues. CDR3: CSVGRWDCQRPQNF. The CDR3 DNA reads as TGCAGCGTCGGCCGGTGGGACTGCCAAAGGCCCCAGAATTTT.

This clonotype appeared many times. The chain couples TRBV5-6 to TRBJ2-5; unclear D gene. Germline lookup yields CDR1 SGHDT and CDR2 YYEEEE. This CDR3 is 14 amino acids long. Trimming cost V 5 bases and J 6 bases, with 17 bases left between them. Here the CDR3 DNA reads TGTGCCAGCAGGTCCCGCGGAACGGGCCAGACCCAGTACTTC. It specifies CASRSRGTGQTQYF.

This clonotype was counted at least ten times. The chain uses TRBV27 and TRBJ2-3, with D hard to call. Germline V gene sequence: CDR1 MNHEY, CDR2 SMNVEV (reference sequence). The CDR3 runs 14 residues. The V end lost 3 bases, the J end lost 0 bases, and 7 bases lay between the germline ends. The CDR3 protein is CASSFTTSTDTQYF. CDR3 nucleotides: TGTGCCAGCAGTTTTACAACTAGCACAGATACGCAGTATTTT.

At least ten counts were recorded for this clonotype. The chain joins TRBV2 to TRBJ2-3; D possibly corresponds to TRBD2 (6 bases). The V end lost 5 bases, the J end lost 5 bases, and 20 bases lay between the germline ends. Looked up from germline, CDR1 is SNHLY and CDR2 is FYNNEI. The CDR3 totals 16 residues. The CDR3 coding sequence is TGTGCCAGCAGTCCCCAGGGCGGGGTTGCAGGAGATACGCAGTATTTT. It is translated as CASSPQGGVAGDTQYF.

In this sample, this clonotype turned up many times. Mismatch with germline at one junction end may stem from a read error. J is TRBJ1-2 and V is TRBV12-3 or TRBV12-4; D may be TRBD1 (5 bases). This CDR3 comprises 13 residues. The CDR3 sequence: CASRLDSYQDYTF. The CDR3 nucleotides read TGTGCCAGCAGATTAGACAGTTATCAGGACTACACCTTC.

This clonotype was picked up many times. This chain connects TRBV9 to TRBJ1-6; 9 nucleotides match TRBD1. The V segment lost 0 bases and the J segment 8 bases; nucleotides outside the gene matches: 0. Per germline, CDR1 SGDLS and CDR2 YYNGEE. This CDR3 is 14 amino acids long. Written as DNA, the CDR3 is TGTGCCAGCAGCGTAGGACAGGGGGATTCACCCCTCCACTTT. Its translation: CASSVGQGDSPLHF.

This clonotype came up many times. The chain couples TRBV12-3 or TRBV12-4 to TRBJ2-7, with 8 bases that match TRBD1. With 3 bases clipped from V and 5 bases from J, the junction kept 6 bases outside the gene matches. CDR3 length equals 14 residues. The DNA for the CDR3 is TGTGCCAGCAGTTTTTCAGGGGGCGGCGACGAGCAGTACTTC. It specifies CASSFSGGGDEQYF.

This clonotype was observed at least ten times. V is TRBV27 and J is TRBJ2-7; TRBD1 matches at 7 bases. This CDR3 is built from 13 residues. Per the germline V gene, CDR1 is MNHEY and CDR2 is SMNVEV (reference sequence). With 2 bases clipped from V and 2 bases from J, the junction kept 0 bases outside the gene matches. The CDR3 loop is CASSLTGAYEQYF. The CDR3 nucleotides read TGTGCCAGCAGTTTAACAGGGGCCTACGAGCAGTACTTC.

This clonotype has a count of ten or more. This chain links TRBV5-1 with TRBJ2-1; D ambiguous. The V gene's germline CDR1 is SGHRS and CDR2 YFSETQ. This CDR3 has 13 residues. V was trimmed by 0 bases and J by 3 bases, leaving 4 bases between them. CDR3 loop: CASSLGYYNEQFF. The CDR3 nucleotides are TGCGCCAGCAGCTTGGGCTACTACAATGAGCAGTTCTTC.

This clonotype has ten or more counts. The CDR3 region is CASSFEVNEQFF. In DNA, the CDR3 is TGTGCCAGCAGCTTCGAGGTCAATGAGCAGTTCTTC. This chain joins TRBV7-9 and TRBJ2-1, with D unclear. Trimming removed 3 bases from V and 6 bases from J, with 6 bases in between. CDR1 SEHNR and CDR2 FQNEAQ come from the germline V gene (reference sequence). The CDR3 sequence is 12 residues long.

This clonotype was found many times. The chain carries TRBV6-4 and TRBJ2-3; maybe TRBD1 (6 bases). The V end lost 3 bases, the J end lost 10 bases, and 14 bases lay between the germline ends. This CDR3 region has 13 residues. Germline lookup yields CDR1 MRHNA and CDR2 SNTAGT. CDR3 in DNA: TGTGCCAGCAGTGAACGGAGCGAGGGGGCGCAGTATTTT. Translating it yields CASSERSEGAQYF.

This clonotype was counted at least ten times. The genes are TRBV7-3 and TRBJ2-3, with TRBD2 matching over 8 bases. V gave up 5 bases and J gave up 2 bases; unmatched junction bases: 9. The CDR3 consists of 16 residues. In germline, CDR1 is SGHTA, CDR2 FQGTGA. As DNA, the CDR3 is TGTGCCAGCAGCCCCCAACCGGGACTAGACACAGATACGCAGTATTTT. Translation: CASSPQPGLDTDTQYF.

This clonotype was seen ten or more times. V is TRBV12-3 or TRBV12-4 and J is TRBJ2-2; 11 bases map to TRBD2. This CDR3 has 15 residues. Trimming took 4 bases from V and 4 from J; bases not matched to a gene: 2. The CDR3 DNA follows: TGTGCCAGCAGTTCACTAGCGGGAGCCACCGGGGAGCTGTTTTTT. Its protein product is CASSSLAGATGELFF.

This clonotype was recorded many times. The V and J genes are TRBV5-4 and TRBJ2-7, with TRBD1 matching 9 bases. V was pared by 3 bases and J by 5 bases, with 9 bases of the junction left unmatched. From germline, CDR1 is SGHNT and CDR2 YYREEE (reference sequence). This CDR3 comprises 15 residues. The CDR3 nucleotides read TGTGCCAGCAGCTCAGGGACAGGGCGAATCGACGAGCAGTACTTC. It encodes CASSSGTGRIDEQYF.

This clonotype appeared many times. The J gene is TRBJ1-2, the V gene TRBV20-1; D is uncertain. The V gene lost 0 bases and the J gene lost 6 bases, with 8 bases spanning the gap. CDR3 length: 12 amino acids. Germline-derived CDR1 and CDR2 are DFQATT and SNEGSKA (reference sequence). CDR3 sequence: CSARDVPHGYTF. The CDR3 DNA follows: TGCAGTGCTAGAGACGTCCCCCATGGCTACACCTTC.

This clonotype appeared many times. The chain recombines TRBV7-6 with TRBJ1-1, with D possibly matching TRBD1 (6 bases). Per germline, CDR1 SGHVS and CDR2 FNYEAQ. The ends were cut back, 6 bases at V and 6 bases at J, with 11 bases in the middle. There are 12 residues in the CDR3. The CDR3 sequence is CASSLAGAEAFF. The CDR3 nucleotides read TGTGCCAGCAGTCTTGCAGGGGCTGAAGCTTTCTTT. The whole variable domain, filled in from reference TRBV7-6 and TRBJ1-1, reads GAGVSQSPRYKVTKRGQDVALRCDPISGHVSLYWYRQALGQGPEFLTYFNYEAQQDKSGLPNDRFSAERPEGSISTLTIQRTEQRDSAMYRCASSLAGAEAFFGQGTRLTVV.

This clonotype was detected many times. The genes are TRBV5-1 and TRBJ2-1; 11 bases align to TRBD2. The CDR3 is 17 amino acids. CDR1 and CDR2 (germline): SGHRS, YFSETQ. V dropped 5 bases and J dropped 0; count of bases not matched to a gene: 7. CDR3 in amino acids: CASRTSGTAISYNEQFF. CDR3 nucleotides: TGCGCCAGCAGGACTAGCGGGACCGCAATCTCCTACAATGAGCAGTTCTTC.

This clonotype was seen ten or more times. The chain employs TRBV9 and TRBJ1-3, with a possible D match to TRBD1 (5 bases). CDR3 length: 17 residues. Germline lookup yields CDR1 SGDLS and CDR2 YYNGEE. Deletions cut 0 bases from V and 1 base from J, with 14 bases between. CDR3 residues: CASSVAGLPQSGNTIYF. The CDR3 DNA reads TGTGCCAGCAGCGTAGCGGGACTGCCTCAATCTGGAAACACCATATATTTT.

This clonotype was recorded many times. The chain employs TRBV5-5 and TRBJ1-1; D perhaps matches TRBD1 (5 bases). Germline V CDR1 and CDR2: SGHKS, YYEKEE (reference sequence). The CDR3 is 12 residues long. Deletions cut 0 bases from V and 8 bases from J, with 8 bases between. CDR3 loop: CASSLDRSEAFF. CDR3 nucleotide sequence: TGTGCCAGCAGCTTGGACAGGTCAGAAGCTTTCTTT.

In its sample, this clonotype was seen many times. This chain uses TRBV20-1 with TRBJ2-7, with 8 bases matching TRBD1. From germline, CDR1 is DFQATT and CDR2 SNEGSKA (reference sequence). Unmatched junction bases numbered 7, after V lost 6 bases and J lost 0 bases. The CDR3 is 14 residues long. The CDR3 bases are TGCAGTGCCACCGGACAGGGAACCTCCTACGAGCAGTACTTC. This translates into CSATGQGTSYEQYF.

The chain combines TRBV7-9 with TRBJ1-1; the D is unclear. CDR3 length: 14 residues. Germline CDR1 SEHNR, CDR2 FQNEAQ (reference sequence). The V and J ends lost 1 base and 0 bases respectively, with 6 bases between them. CDR3 region: CASSLVALNTEAFF. The CDR3 region has the DNA TGTGCCAGCAGCTTAGTGGCATTGAACACTGAAGCTTTCTTT.

This clonotype was seen at least ten times. V and J are TRBV5-1 and TRBJ1-1, with D hard to call. The CDR3 contains 13 residues. Germline V gene sequence: CDR1 SGHRS, CDR2 YFSETQ. V lost 4 bases and J 0 bases, leaving 7 bases between the germline ends. The CDR3 coding sequence is TGCGCCAGCAGCGTTACAATGAACACTGAAGCTTTCTTT. This codes for CASSVTMNTEAFF.

Many counts were recorded for this clonotype. V usage is TRBV20-1 and J usage is TRBJ2-5, with unresolved D. The CDR3 is 13 amino acids. From germline, CDR1 is DFQATT and CDR2 SNEGSKA (reference sequence). V dropped 1 base and J dropped 7 bases, with 13 bases sitting between them. The CDR3 protein is CSARVRTVGTQYF. CDR3 DNA: TGCAGTGCTAGAGTTAGGACGGTTGGGACCCAGTACTTC.

This clonotype was found many times. The chain is built from TRBV7-2 and TRBJ2-1; D gene ambiguous. Germline values: CDR1 SGHTA, CDR2 FQGNSA. The CDR3 loop spans 13 amino acids. Trimming left V 4 bases short and J 4 bases short, with 8 bases between. CDR3 protein: CASSSYGYNEQFF. DNA for the CDR3: TGTGCCAGCAGCTCTTATGGGTACAATGAGCAGTTCTTC.